Listed below are T cell receptor beta chains from one sample, sequenced in a study of Tregs in tolerant kidney transplant recipients. Produced via immunoSEQ multiplex PCR; TCRdb's table is partial and in-frame only. This table has tens of thousands of clones, approximately 89% appearing once. The sequencing here drew on Tregs from blood, taken before the transplant. The receptors stem from a human donor who received a combined kidney and bone marrow transplant. Each CDR3 is given with its conserved first and last residue. D genes are given only for firm matches. Part of the rows lack a size; the others show once, few, many or a class for expanded clones.

clone size	V gene	D gene	J gene	CDR3 DNA	CDR3 protein
.	TRBV30	.	TRBJ2-5	TGTGCCTGGAGTGTACGGGGCCCTCTGAACTTC	CAWSVRGPLNF
.	TRBV7-2	.	TRBJ2-1	TGTGCCAGCAGCTCCCGATTGGGTGGCGGGGCCTACAATGAGCAGTTCTTC	CASSSRLGGGAYNEQFF
.	TRBV19	.	TRBJ1-5	TGTGCCAGTAGTATCCCCTTGGGAGGGCTTCAGCCCCAGCATTTT	CASSIPLGGLQPQHF
.	TRBV4-2	.	TRBJ1-5	TGTGCCAGCAGCCAAATAGTAGATAGCAATCAGCCCCAGCATTTT	CASSQIVDSNQPQHF
.	TRBV27	TRBD1	TRBJ1-2	TGTGCCAGCAGTTCCTGGACAGGGGGCGCGAGCTATGGCTACACCTTC	CASSSWTGGASYGYTF
.	TRBV7-6	.	TRBJ2-2	TGTGCCAGCAGCTTATCTTCTGGCAGCACCGGGGAGCTGTTTTTT	CASSLSSGSTGELFF
.	TRBV7-9	TRBD1	TRBJ1-4	TGTGCCAGCAGCTCCCCGACAGGGTCTAATGAAAAACTGTTTTTT	CASSSPTGSNEKLFF
.	TRBV12-1	.	TRBJ1-2	TGTGCCAGCAGCTGCTGCAGTTACTATGGCTACACCTTC	CASSCCSYYGYTF
.	TRBV7-2	.	TRBJ1-1	TGTGCCAGCAGCTTCGGGACCCTGAACACTGAAGCTTTCTTT	CASSFGTLNTEAFF
once	TRBV29-1	TRBD2	TRBJ2-7	TGCAGCGTTGGGGTTAGCGGGAGAGGGTACGAGCAGTACTTC	CSVGVSGRGYEQYF
.	TRBV5-1	.	TRBJ2-2	TGCGCCAGCAGCATTCCACAGAACACCGGGGAGCTGTTTTTT	CASSIPQNTGELFF
.	TRBV7-2	.	TRBJ2-3	TGTGCCAGCAGCTTCTCCGGGGCGGGATGGACAGATACGCAGTATTTT	CASSFSGAGWTDTQYF
.	TRBV28	.	TRBJ1-5	TGTGCCAGCAGTTTAACGACGGATAGCAATCAGCCCCAGCATTTT	CASSLTTDSNQPQHF
few	TRBV28	.	TRBJ2-7	TGTGCCAGCAGTTTAGGAACAGTACTTGACGAGCAGTACTTC	CASSLGTVLDEQYF
.	TRBV7-9	TRBD1	TRBJ1-1	TGTGCCAGCCACGGACAGGGGGCAACTGAAGCTTTCTTT	CASHGQGATEAFF
.	TRBV6-5	.	TRBJ2-7	TGTGCCAGCAGTTACGCGTCGAGCTCCTACGAGCAGTACTTC	CASSYASSSYEQYF
.	TRBV19	TRBD1	TRBJ1-5	TGTGCCAGTATGGCAGGGGGGAGCAATCAGCCCCAGCATTTT	CASMAGGSNQPQHF
.	TRBV10-1	.	TRBJ2-7	TGCGCCAGCAGCCCCGGTTTGGGGGACACCTACGAGCAGTACTTC	CASSPGLGDTYEQYF
.	TRBV30	.	TRBJ1-2	TGTGCCTGGAGGGAGGGGACGGAGACCTATGGCTACACCTTC	CAWREGTETYGYTF
.	TRBV7-6	.	TRBJ2-7	TGTGCCAGCAAGAGAAGGGGTGGCTACGAGCAGTACTTC	CASKRRGGYEQYF
.	TRBV18	.	TRBJ1-3	TGTGCCAGCTCACCAAATTTGGACAACTCTGGAAACACCATATATTTT	CASSPNLDNSGNTIYF
.	TRBV19	TRBD1	TRBJ2-4	TGTGCCAGCTTGGACAGGGGGCGAGGCATTCAGTACTTC	CASLDRGRGIQYF
.	TRBV28	.	TRBJ1-1	TGTGCCAGCAGGCATGCCGGGGGCACTGAAGCTTTCTTT	CASRHAGGTEAFF
.	TRBV7-9	TRBD2	TRBJ2-3	TGTGCCAGCAGCTTAGTGCTAGCGGGCACAGATACGCAGTATTTT	CASSLVLAGTDTQYF
.	TRBV4-3	TRBD1	TRBJ2-3	TGCGCCAGCAGCCAAGATCCCCCCAGGGGGACCCCTAGCACAGATACGCAGTATTTT	CASSQDPPRGTPSTDTQYF
.	TRBV10-2	.	TRBJ2-7	TGCGCCAGCAGTGGTCTTAATAGCGCGCTGGGCGAGCAGTACTTC	CASSGLNSALGEQYF
.	TRBV15	TRBD1	TRBJ1-2	TGTGCCACCAGCAAAGACAGGGCTGGCTACACCTTC	CATSKDRAGYTF
.	TRBV19	.	TRBJ2-7	TGTGCCAGTAGTAAGGGGGGAGAACCCTACGAGCAGTACTTC	CASSKGGEPYEQYF
.	TRBV6-6	.	TRBJ1-2	TGTGCCAGCAGTAACAGGGAGAGCGGTGGCTACACCTTC	CASSNRESGGYTF
once	TRBV19	TRBD1	TRBJ2-7	TGTGCCAGTAGTAGGACAGGGATGGACTCTGGGCAGTACTTC	CASSRTGMDSGQYF
.	TRBV7-2	.	TRBJ1-3	TGTGCCAGCAGCCCCCCGGGCTCTGGAAACACCATATATTTT	CASSPPGSGNTIYF
.	TRBV18	.	TRBJ2-1	TGTGCCAGCTCACCTGGGCATGAGCAGTTCTTC	CASSPGHEQFF
few	TRBV6-6	TRBD2	TRBJ2-2	TGTGCCAGCAGTTACCGAGCGGGAGGCCCCACCGGGGAGCTGTTTTTT	CASSYRAGGPTGELFF
once	TRBV9	.	TRBJ2-4	TGTGCCAGCAGCGTAGGAGGCATTACAAGGGACATTCAGTACTTC	CASSVGGITRDIQYF
.	TRBV5-7	.	TRBJ2-7	TGTGCCAGCAGCGTCCCTGAAGGGAGCTCCTACGAGCAGTACTTC	CASSVPEGSSYEQYF
.	TRBV11-3	.	TRBJ2-7	TGTGCCAGCAGCTTGTTGCAGGGGGGCGAGCAGTACTTC	CASSLLQGGEQYF
.	TRBV7-2	.	TRBJ1-2	TGTGCCAGCAGCCTATCCCAGGGGACCGGGGGCTACACCTTC	CASSLSQGTGGYTF
.	TRBV19	TRBD1	TRBJ2-7	TGTGCCAGTAGTTTCCGGACAGGGGGGTACGAGCAGTACTTC	CASSFRTGGYEQYF
.	TRBV2	.	TRBJ2-5	TGTGCCAGCAGTGAAGACTGGAGACAAGAGACCCAGTACTTC	CASSEDWRQETQYF
.	TRBV5-8	TRBD1	TRBJ1-2	TGTGCCAGCAGTGGACAGGTTAACTATGGCTACACCTTC	CASSGQVNYGYTF
.	TRBV4-3	.	TRBJ1-5	TGCGCCAGCAGCCAAGAATCCGAGGATAGGTCGCCCCAGCATTTT	CASSQESEDRSPQHF
.	TRBV7-7	TRBD2	TRBJ2-1	TGTGCTAGCAGCTTAGGGACTAGCGGGAGGAGCTCCTACAATGAGCAGTTCTTC	CASSLGTSGRSSYNEQFF
.	TRBV7-6	TRBD2	TRBJ2-4	TGTGCCAGCAGCTTAGCCCTGGGGGGGTCCTTTGATCTAGCCAAAAACATTCAGTACTTC	CASSLALGGSFDLAKNIQYF
.	TRBV6-4	TRBD1	TRBJ1-1	TGTGCCAGCACAGTGGACAGGGGAAGCACTGAAGCTTTCTTT	CASTVDRGSTEAFF
once	TRBV7-9	.	TRBJ2-7	TGTGCCAGCAGCTTAATCGGCGGGAAGGTCCACGAGCAGTACTTC	CASSLIGGKVHEQYF
.	TRBV4-3	.	TRBJ2-1	TGCGCCAGCAGCCAAGAAATGGGGCCCAATGAGCAGTTCTTC	CASSQEMGPNEQFF
few	TRBV28	TRBD1	TRBJ2-2	TGTGCCAGCAGTTTCGGGGACAGGGGGTACAACGGGGAGCTGTTTTTT	CASSFGDRGYNGELFF
.	TRBV27	.	TRBJ2-3	TGTGCCAGCAGTCTCACACAGGGCACAGATACGCAGTATTTT	CASSLTQGTDTQYF
.	TRBV6-6	.	TRBJ2-1	TGTGCCAGCAGTTACTCGATACTGGGGCGCTGGTCTGAGCAGTTCTTC	CASSYSILGRWSEQFF
.	TRBV29-1	TRBD1	TRBJ2-7	TGCAGCGTGGAGAAGGGCGGGACAGGGGCGGAGGAGCAGTACTTC	CSVEKGGTGAEEQYF
.	TRBV27	TRBD2	TRBJ2-1	TGTGCCAGCAGTTCTCCTAGCGGGGGGTACAATGAGCAGTTCTTC	CASSSPSGGYNEQFF
.	TRBV18	.	TRBJ2-7	TGTGCCAGCTCACCTATTACCGGGCCGGGGGTCGGCGAGCAGTACTTC	CASSPITGPGVGEQYF
.	TRBV10-3	.	TRBJ1-5	TGTGCCATCAGCGGGGGAGAAGATAGCAATCAGCCCCAGCATTTT	CAISGGEDSNQPQHF
.	TRBV7-2	TRBD2	TRBJ2-3	TGTGCCAGCAGGAGAGCGGGAGGGAGCACAGATACGCAGTATTTT	CASRRAGGSTDTQYF
.	TRBV7-2	.	TRBJ2-1	TGTGCCAGCAGCTTAGGTTGGGATGAGCAGTTCTTC	CASSLGWDEQFF
.	TRBV11-2	TRBD1	TRBJ2-6	TGTGCCAGCAGCTTAGTCGGACAGGGCTCTGGGGCCAACGTCCTGACTTTC	CASSLVGQGSGANVLTF
.	TRBV19	TRBD1	TRBJ2-7	TGTGCCAGTAGTATATTTCAGGGGGTCTACGAGCAGTACTTC	CASSIFQGVYEQYF
once	TRBV5-6	.	TRBJ2-3	TGTGCCAGCAGCTTGGCCAGGGGAGGCACAGATACGCAGTATTTT	CASSLARGGTDTQYF
.	TRBV28	TRBD1	TRBJ1-1	TGTGCCAGCAGTGAAGGGGACAGGGTCTCTGAAGCTTTCTTT	CASSEGDRVSEAFF